A selection of T cell receptor beta chains follows, all from one sample in a study of blood T cell repertoires in COVID-19. Sequencing used immunoSEQ multiplex PCR; TCRdb keeps in-frame clones, though not all of them. The sample lists approximately 100,000 clones; around 86% were seen once. Sequencing was done on a sample of PBMCs or T cells enriched from blood (not recorded which). The receptors here all came from a woman aged 45 to 65 who had recovered from COVID-19. The CDR3 runs from the conserved cysteine through the conserved F or W. The D gene is left open where the match is weak. Where a row states a size, it is once, few, many or the class of an expanded clone; other rows omit it.

TRBV5-1	TRBJ2-1	.	.	TGCGCCAGCAGCTTGGGGACGTACAGGAATGAGCAGTTCTTC	CASSLGTYRNEQFF
TRBV12-2	TRBJ2-1	.	.	TGTGCAAGTCGCCCTACACCGGGACTAGCGGACTCCTACAATGAGCAGTTCTTC	CASRPTPGLADSYNEQFF
TRBV27	TRBJ2-1	TRBD1	.	TGTGCCAGCAGATCCGGGACAGGGATCTCCTACAATGAGCAGTTCTTC	CASRSGTGISYNEQFF
TRBV18	TRBJ2-7	.	.	TGTGCCAGCTCACCCAGGACAGCGAGTGACTCCTACGAGCAGTACTTC	CASSPRTASDSYEQYF
TRBV30	TRBJ1-6	TRBD1	.	TGTGCCTGGAGTCCCCCGACAGGGTTGAATTCACCCCTCCACTTT	CAWSPPTGLNSPLHF
TRBV24-1	TRBJ2-5	TRBD2	.	TGTGCCACCAGTGACCGGGGGGGCCAGGGGGAGACCCAGTACTTC	CATSDRGGQGETQYF
TRBV25-1	TRBJ1-3	.	.	TGTGCCAGCAGGCGGCAGGGGATCGAGGGAAACACCATATATTTT	CASRRQGIEGNTIYF
TRBV7-9	TRBJ1-2	.	.	TGTGCCAGCAGCCCTAATCGGGATGGCTACACCTTC	CASSPNRDGYTF
TRBV19	TRBJ1-5	TRBD1	.	TGTGCCAGTAGTATAGCCCCGCGGGACAGGGGCTTTCAGGGCAATCAGCCCCAGCATTTT	CASSIAPRDRGFQGNQPQHF
TRBV10-3	TRBJ2-2	.	once	TGTGCCATCAGTGGAGGAGCAGGGGTAATTTTGGCCGGGGAGCTGTTTTTT	CAISGGAGVILAGELFF
TRBV10-2	TRBJ2-1	.	.	TGCGCCAGCAAATGGGGGCCGGCGTACAATGAGCAGTTCTTC	CASKWGPAYNEQFF
TRBV14	TRBJ2-7	.	.	TGTGCCAGCAGCTCGCGCGGGGGCATCGAGCAGTACTTC	CASSSRGGIEQYF
TRBV19	TRBJ2-7	.	once	TGTGCCAGTAGGGAGTCGGGGTTCTACGAGCAGTACTTC	CASRESGFYEQYF
TRBV6-5	TRBJ2-3	.	.	TGTGCCAGCAGTCGAGGGAGTACAGATACGCAGTATTTT	CASSRGSTDTQYF
TRBV5-8	TRBJ2-3	TRBD1	.	TGTGCCAGCAGCTTAAAGGGGGCTCGCACAGATACGCAGTATTTT	CASSLKGARTDTQYF
TRBV7-9	TRBJ1-1	.	.	TGTGCCAGCAGCCTCAAACAGGGAAACACTGAAGCTTTCTTT	CASSLKQGNTEAFF
TRBV5-5	TRBJ1-5	.	.	TGTGCCAGCAGCTTGGCGGGTGGCAATCAGCCCCAGCATTTT	CASSLAGGNQPQHF
TRBV2	TRBJ1-1	.	few	TGTGCCAGCAGTGGAGGCGGGACGTTGAACACTGAAGCTTTCTTT	CASSGGGTLNTEAFF
TRBV28	TRBJ1-2	.	.	TGTGCCAGCAGTGCCCCAATTGAACAGGGAACAGGCTATGGCTACACCTTC	CASSAPIEQGTGYGYTF
TRBV5-6	TRBJ1-1	TRBD1	.	TGTGCCAGCAGCTTGGAGACAGGGGCTAGAGCTTTCTTT	CASSLETGARAFF
TRBV5-1	TRBJ1-1	.	.	TGCGCCAGCAGCAAAACGGGGGTTGGGAACACTGAAGCTTTCTTT	CASSKTGVGNTEAFF
TRBV19	TRBJ1-1	.	.	TGTGCCAGTAGTCCCCGCGGGCGGGGTTGGACTGAAGCTTTCTTT	CASSPRGRGWTEAFF
TRBV7-8	TRBJ2-1	TRBD2	.	TGTGCCAGCAGCTTAGCCGCGGGAGGGAGGTACAATGAGCAGTTCTTC	CASSLAAGGRYNEQFF
TRBV27	TRBJ2-1	TRBD1	.	TGTGCCAGCAGTTACAGGGGGGACCACAATGAGCAGTTCTTC	CASSYRGDHNEQFF
TRBV28	TRBJ2-5	.	.	TGTGCCAGCACCGCGGACTACCTCCAAGAGACCCAGTACTTC	CASTADYLQETQYF
TRBV27	TRBJ2-1	.	.	TGTGCCAGCAGTTTATCGGAGGCGAATGAGCAGTTCTTC	CASSLSEANEQFF
TRBV19	TRBJ2-7	.	few	TGTGCCACCGGAAGGGGAGGCAGGGTAAAGGAGCAGTACTTC	CATGRGGRVKEQYF
TRBV14	TRBJ2-7	.	.	TGTGCCAGCAGCCAAAAAGGACGGGTGAGGGAAACCTACGAGCAGTACTTC	CASSQKGRVRETYEQYF
TRBV4-1	TRBJ2-2	.	few	TGCGCCAGCAGCCTAGCACGGAGCGGTTCGAACACCGGGGAGCTGTTTTTT	CASSLARSGSNTGELFF
TRBV9	TRBJ2-1	.	.	TGTGCCACCTCCAGGGGGGACTACAATGAGCAGTTCTTC	CATSRGDYNEQFF
TRBV3-1/TRBV3-2	TRBJ2-3	TRBD2	.	TGTGCCAGCAGCCAAGGGCAGGGACTAGCGGGGGCGGATACGCAGTATTTT	CASSQGQGLAGADTQYF
TRBV19	TRBJ2-2	.	.	TGTGCCAGTAGTATCCCAGGGGTCGGGGAGCTGTTTTTT	CASSIPGVGELFF
TRBV7-3	TRBJ2-6	TRBD1	.	TGTGCCAGCAGCATAATAACTCCGGGACAGGGCTCTGGGGCCAACGTCCTGACTTTC	CASSIITPGQGSGANVLTF
TRBV28	TRBJ2-4	TRBD1	once	TGTGCCAGCAGGGGACAGGACCTAGCCAAAAACATTCAGTACTTC	CASRGQDLAKNIQYF
TRBV11-2	TRBJ1-3	.	.	TGTGCCAGCACCTCCCGAGCCGACAGGTTCAGCTCTGGAAACACCATATATTTT	CASTSRADRFSSGNTIYF
TRBV5-5	TRBJ1-1	TRBD1	once	TGTGCCAGCAGCGTTATACAGGGGCGGAACACTGAAGCTTTCTTT	CASSVIQGRNTEAFF
TRBV7-8	TRBJ1-1	.	once	TGTGCCAGCAGCTTATCCGAGGGACAGAACACTGAAGCTTTCTTT	CASSLSEGQNTEAFF
TRBV28	TRBJ2-1	.	.	TGTGCCAGCAGTTTAACAGGGAATGAGCAGTTCTTC	CASSLTGNEQFF
TRBV27	TRBJ1-1	TRBD1	once	TGTGCCAGCGGATTACAGGGGGCTAACACTGAAGCTTTCTTT	CASGLQGANTEAFF
TRBV15	TRBJ1-3	TRBD1	.	TGTGCCACCAGCAGAGACAGGGGGCATGGAAACACCATATATTTT	CATSRDRGHGNTIYF
TRBV11-1	TRBJ1-3	.	.	TGTGCCAGCAGCGCGGAGGTCAGGAGCTCTGGAAACACCATATATTTT	CASSAEVRSSGNTIYF
TRBV7-3	TRBJ2-7	.	.	TGTGCCAGCAGCGCGACAGGAGCCTACGAGCAGTACTTC	CASSATGAYEQYF
TRBV6-5	TRBJ1-3	.	.	TGTGCCAGCAGCCTTGAGGGCAGCTCTGGAAACACCATATATTTT	CASSLEGSSGNTIYF
TRBV11-2	TRBJ2-5	TRBD2	.	TGTGCCAGCAGCTCAGGGGGAGCGGGGGGCGGTAAGACCCAGTACTTC	CASSSGGAGGGKTQYF
TRBV19	TRBJ1-2	TRBD1	few	TGTGCCACCCAGACAGGGAACTATGGCTACACCTTC	CATQTGNYGYTF
TRBV19	TRBJ1-2	TRBD1	.	TGTGCCAGTATGACCGGGACAGGGGCCCACTATGGCTACACCTTC	CASMTGTGAHYGYTF
TRBV10-3	TRBJ2-7	.	.	TGTGCCATCAGTGACTCTCGGGGTTCGGGCGAGCAGTACTTC	CAISDSRGSGEQYF
TRBV24-1	TRBJ2-3	TRBD2	.	TGTGCCACCAGTGAACCCGGCCCTAGCGGGGGTACAGATACGCAGTATTTT	CATSEPGPSGGTDTQYF
TRBV19	TRBJ2-6	.	.	TGTGCCAGTAGTGCAGGGGCCCGCTCTGGGGCCAACGTCCTGACTTTC	CASSAGARSGANVLTF
TRBV5-4	TRBJ1-2	.	.	TGTGCCAGCAGCTTGTCGGCCGGGGGAATGGACTATGGCTACACCTTC	CASSLSAGGMDYGYTF
TRBV2	TRBJ2-5	.	.	TGTGCCAGCAGTGATTTTGGTAGCGGCTCGGAAGAGACCCAGTACTTC	CASSDFGSGSEETQYF
TRBV16	TRBJ1-5	.	.	TGTGCCAGCAGTCGGACAGTTGCTCAGCCCCAGCATTTT	CASSRTVAQPQHF
TRBV28	TRBJ2-1	.	.	TGTGCCAGCAGTCCGACCCATCTGGTGGGGGGACATGAGCAGTTCTTC	CASSPTHLVGGHEQFF
TRBV5-1	TRBJ1-5	.	.	TGCGCCAGCAGCTTGGATAGCGGGGGTTACCAGCCCCAGCATTTT	CASSLDSGGYQPQHF
TRBV18	TRBJ1-1	.	.	TGTGCCAGCTCACCCCAGGGGTGGGCCACTGAAGCTTTCTTT	CASSPQGWATEAFF